This T cell receptor beta chain was sequenced during a study of blood T cells in healthy people across ages. Whole-study results and caveats: In long-lived donors, naive CD4+ cell counts and diversity exceeded those of aged donors. Estimates drawn from one million T cells were deemed to understate diversity.

The table lists this clonotype with a few counts. Antigen specificity is unknown. Peripheral blood was drawn, around 9.4 milliliters per donor. CDR1 and CDR2 (germline): SGDLS, YYNGEE. The CDR3 has 18 residues. Trimming took 1 base from V and 1 from J, leaving 15 bases between them. PCR was performed a second time for about 6 to 12 cycles using a sample-barcoded 5' primer and a J-beta primer mix. One entry per CDR3 protein, called by TCRdb with MiXCR from the 5' RACE reads. This sample has 700,000 or so distinct CDR3 sequences; around 43% occur once, and the top ten carry about 30%. The V gene is TRBV9, the J gene TRBJ2-6; D gene uncertain. The specimen sequenced was blood. The receptor was derived from an older man in good health. CDR3 sequence (DNA): TGTGCCAGCAGCGTATTCCCTCCCGGTTCGTCTGGGGCCAACGTCCTGACTTTC. This encodes CASSVFPPGSSGANVLTF.